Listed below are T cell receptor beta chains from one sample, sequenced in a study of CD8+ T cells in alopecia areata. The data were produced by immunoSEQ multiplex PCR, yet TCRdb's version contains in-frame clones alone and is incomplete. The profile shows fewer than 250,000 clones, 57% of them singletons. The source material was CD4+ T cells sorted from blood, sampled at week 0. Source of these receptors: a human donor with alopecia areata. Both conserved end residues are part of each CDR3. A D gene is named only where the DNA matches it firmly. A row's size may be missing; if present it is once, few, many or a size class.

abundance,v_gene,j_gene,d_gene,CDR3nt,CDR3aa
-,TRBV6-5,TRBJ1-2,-,TGTGCCAGCAGTACCCCCCAGCATGGCTACACCTTC,CASSTPQHGYTF
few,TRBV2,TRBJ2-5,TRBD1,TGTGCCAGCACCGAGCAGGCAGGGGGCATGGGAGAGACCCAGTACTTC,CASTEQAGGMGETQYF
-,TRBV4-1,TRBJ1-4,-,TGCGCCAGCAGCCAAGAGGGCAGAGGGCTGTTTTTT,CASSQEGRGLFF
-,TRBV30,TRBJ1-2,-,TGTGCCTGGAGTGGGCGTCAGGGGAACTATGGCTACACCTTC,CAWSGRQGNYGYTF
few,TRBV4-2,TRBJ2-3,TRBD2,TGTGCCAGCAGCCCTAGCGGGGGGGCCGGGGATACGCAGTATTTT,CASSPSGGAGDTQYF
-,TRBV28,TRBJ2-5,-,TGTGCCAGCAGTGGGTTCGTAGAGACCCAGTACTTC,CASSGFVETQYF
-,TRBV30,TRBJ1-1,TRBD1,TGTGCCTGGAGGGGACAGACGACTGAAGCTTTCTTT,CAWRGQTTEAFF
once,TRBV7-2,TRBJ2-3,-,TGTGCCAGCAGCTTAGGGTCCCTCGGGGGCACAGATACGCAGTATTTT,CASSLGSLGGTDTQYF
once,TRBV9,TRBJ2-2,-,TGTGCCAGCAGCGTAGCCAGCCCCGGCTTGACCGGGGAGCTGTTTTTT,CASSVASPGLTGELFF
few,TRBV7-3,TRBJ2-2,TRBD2,TGTGCCAGCAGCCCCGGACTAGCGGGGTTTGTCGGGGAGCTGTTTTTT,CASSPGLAGFVGELFF